This T cell receptor (beta chain) came from a study of blood T cell repertoires in COVID-19 (dated by TCRdb to the early 2020s). Describing the broader study: Samples covering the acute and convalescent phases of COVID-19 were provided by collaborators in the United States, Italy and Spain. Samples came from the ongoing ImmuneRACE study (first 160 participants) plus 1,254 subjects from 6 global collaborators. Nearly every sample came with metadata listing a de-identified subject ID, COVID-19 status, age in years and sex. The prospective study material was composed of cDNA or gDNA derived from T cells, B-cell-depleted T cells, or PBMCs. A freely available public database, intended as a resource for researchers studying the immune response to SARS-CoV-2, is where the repertoires were released. Where HLA class I and class II types were available, the types were taken from metadata supplied by the sample provider, not from assay-based typing. Subjects who had been exposed to COVID-19, were actively infected with it, or had recovered from it provided the deeply sampled blood TCRbeta repertoires that made up the dataset. Findings and caveats that apply to the study as a whole: Clinical and demographic metadata were provided uncurated, with the amount varying by source and participant.

TCRbeta CDR3 regions were amplified from genomic DNA using the immunoSEQ Assay, a bias-controlled multiplex PCR. The authors processed their data as follows. The number of nucleated cells in each sample was estimated from the amplification of reference gene primers within the assay. To quantify the absolute abundance of each unique TCRbeta CDR3 rearrangement, sequence reads were collapsed and filtered. For each sample, productive Simpson clonality was calculated as the square root of Simpson's diversity index over productive rearrangements. TCRdb holds this immuneACCESS table with in-frame rearrangements only. Some clones are missing; in checked studies, unresolved V genes explain under half, and the rest has no known cause. That table is the source of V, J and clone size, and D and trimming were worked out from the DNA. Counted in this sample were approximately 15,000 clones; about 87% of them appeared once. Roughly 12% of the sample belongs to the ten largest clones.

Points on this clone: Its antigen is still unknown. No base-level quality is on record; no much larger clone is a single base apart.

Taken from the germline V gene (reference sequence), the CDR1 and CDR2 loops are LGHDT and YNNKEL. The CDR3 covers 14 residues, taking in both the cysteine and the phenylalanine. CDR3 DNA is the only sequence kept; it has 42 bases, read in frame from the first base. Trimming costs V 3 bases and J 7 bases, and their ends lie 10 bases apart. Whole blood was collected in K2EDTA tubes by collaborating institutions according to the institutions' own protocols. Collaborator samples were shipped for TCRbeta analysis as frozen whole blood, isolated PBMCs, or DNA extracted from either sample type. The rearranged chain carries TRBV3-1 (or the pseudogene TRBV3-2) and TRBJ1-6; the D gene assignment is ambiguous. The TCR comes from a human donor in a cohort sampled during active COVID-19. The source material was peripheral blood. The DNA sequence is as follows: TGTGCCAGCAGCCAGTTACAGACAAATTCACCCCTCCACTTT. It encodes CASSQLQTNSPLHF.